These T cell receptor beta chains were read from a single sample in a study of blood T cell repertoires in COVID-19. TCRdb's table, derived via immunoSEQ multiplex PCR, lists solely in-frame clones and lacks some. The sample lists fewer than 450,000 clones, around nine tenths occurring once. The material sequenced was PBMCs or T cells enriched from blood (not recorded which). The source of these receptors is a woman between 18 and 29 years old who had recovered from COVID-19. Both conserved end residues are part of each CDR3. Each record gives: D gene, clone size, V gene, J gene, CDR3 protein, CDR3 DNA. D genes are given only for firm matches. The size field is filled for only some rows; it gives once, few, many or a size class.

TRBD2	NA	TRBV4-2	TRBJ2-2	CASSQPGLAGGDTGELFF	TGTGCCAGCAGCCAGCCGGGACTAGCGGGGGGAGACACCGGGGAGCTGTTTTTT
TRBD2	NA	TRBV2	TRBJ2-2	CASSQGGAGGINTGELFF	TGTGCCAGCAGCCAAGGAGGAGCGGGGGGGATAAACACCGGGGAGCTGTTTTTT
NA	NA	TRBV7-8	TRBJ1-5	CASSRQEGNQPQHF	TGTGCCAGCAGCCGTCAGGAGGGCAATCAGCCCCAGCATTTT
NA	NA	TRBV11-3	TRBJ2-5	CASSQGQRIQETQYF	TGTGCCAGCAGCCAAGGACAGAGGATCCAAGAGACCCAGTACTTC
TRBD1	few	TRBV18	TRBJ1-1	CASSPGTGREAFF	TGTGCCAGCTCACCCGGGACAGGACGTGAAGCTTTCTTT
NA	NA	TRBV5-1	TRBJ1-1	CASSPVKENTEAFF	TGCGCCAGCAGCCCAGTTAAAGAGAACACTGAAGCTTTCTTT
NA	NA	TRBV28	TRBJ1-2	CASSFRGGYGYTF	TGTGCCAGCAGTTTCCGGGGTGGCTATGGCTACACCTTC
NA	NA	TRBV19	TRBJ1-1	CASSAQHSSEAFF	TGTGCCAGTAGTGCCCAACATAGCTCTGAAGCTTTCTTT
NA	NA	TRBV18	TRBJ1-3	CASSPPIRGRGNTIYF	TGTGCCAGCTCACCGCCCATCAGGGGACGTGGAAACACCATATATTTT
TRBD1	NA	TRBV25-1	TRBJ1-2	CASSDPRDSHNGYTF	TGTGCCAGCAGTGACCCCCGGGACAGCCATAATGGCTACACCTTC
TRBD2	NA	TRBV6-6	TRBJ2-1	CASRPNSGGIPYEQFF	TGTGCCAGCAGGCCAAATAGCGGGGGCATTCCCTATGAGCAGTTCTTC
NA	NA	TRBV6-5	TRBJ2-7	CASKQTPASYEQYF	TGTGCCAGCAAACAGACCCCAGCTTCCTACGAGCAGTACTTC
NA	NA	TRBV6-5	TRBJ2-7	CASRRGPHEQYF	TGTGCCAGCCGGCGGGGGCCCCACGAGCAGTACTTC
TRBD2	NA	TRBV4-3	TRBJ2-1	CASSQRGGNEQFF	TGCGCCAGCAGCCAGAGGGGAGGGAATGAGCAGTTCTTC
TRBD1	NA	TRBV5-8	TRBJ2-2	CASSFGTGTGELFF	TGTGCCAGCAGCTTCGGGACAGGGACCGGGGAGCTGTTTTTT
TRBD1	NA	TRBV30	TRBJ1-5	CAWGGQGGGNQPQHF	TGTGCCTGGGGGGGACAGGGGGGCGGCAATCAGCCCCAGCATTTT
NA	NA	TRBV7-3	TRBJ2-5	CASSSNKRQSYQETQYF	TGTGCCAGCAGCTCCAATAAGCGGCAGTCGTACCAAGAGACCCAGTACTTC
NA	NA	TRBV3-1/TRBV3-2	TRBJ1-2	CASSHGDSYGYTF	TGTGCCAGCAGCCATGGAGACAGCTATGGCTACACCTTC
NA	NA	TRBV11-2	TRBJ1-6	CASSLQGDSPLHF	TGTGCCAGCAGCTTACAGGGTGATTCACCCCTCCACTTT
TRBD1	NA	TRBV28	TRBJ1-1	CASRGTGVNTEAFF	TGTGCCAGCAGGGGGACAGGGGTGAACACTGAAGCTTTCTTT
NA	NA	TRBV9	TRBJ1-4	CASSPRDILFPNEKLFF	TGTGCCAGCAGCCCACGGGACATCCTCTTTCCTAATGAAAAACTGTTTTTT
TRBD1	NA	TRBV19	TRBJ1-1	CASRQGGNTEAFF	TGTGCCAGTAGACAGGGGGGGAACACTGAAGCTTTCTTT
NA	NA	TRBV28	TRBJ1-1	CASSLSGDPTEAFF	TGTGCCAGCAGTTTATCGGGGGACCCCACTGAAGCTTTCTTT
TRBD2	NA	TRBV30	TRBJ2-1	CASGLAGGYNEQFF	TGTGCCTCGGGACTAGCGGGGGGTTACAATGAGCAGTTCTTC
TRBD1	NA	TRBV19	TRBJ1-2	CASSIPGQVGYTF	TGTGCCAGTAGTATCCCTGGACAGGTTGGCTACACCTTC
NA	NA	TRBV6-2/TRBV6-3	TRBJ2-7	CASSYRDNYEQYF	TGTGCCAGCAGTTATCGGGATAACTACGAGCAGTACTTC
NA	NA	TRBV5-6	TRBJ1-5	CASSDSGENQPQHF	TGTGCCAGCAGCGACTCAGGGGAAAATCAGCCCCAGCATTTT
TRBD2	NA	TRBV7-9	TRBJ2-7	CASSKPGGYEQYF	TGTGCCAGCAGCAAGCCGGGGGGCTACGAGCAGTACTTC
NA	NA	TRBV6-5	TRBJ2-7	CASKRVGAYEQYF	TGTGCCAGCAAGAGGGTTGGGGCCTACGAGCAGTACTTC
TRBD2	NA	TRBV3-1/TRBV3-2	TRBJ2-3	CASSQDRLVASGGPFTDTQYF	TGTGCCAGCAGCCAAGATAGGCTGGTTGCTAGCGGGGGCCCCTTTACAGATACGCAGTATTTT
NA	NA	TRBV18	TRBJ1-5	CASSLDSAGPPQHF	TGTGCCAGCTCACTCGACAGTGCCGGACCGCCCCAGCATTTT
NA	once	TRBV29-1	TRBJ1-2	CSVEVRGGGGYGYTF	TGCAGCGTTGAAGTCCGGGGAGGAGGCGGCTATGGCTACACCTTC
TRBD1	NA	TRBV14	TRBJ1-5	CASNLRGRINQPQHF	TGTGCCAGCAACCTCAGGGGGCGCATCAATCAGCCCCAGCATTTT
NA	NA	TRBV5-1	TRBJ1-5	CASRLQGGVEDQPQHF	TGCGCCAGCAGACTCCAGGGCGGGGTCGAGGATCAGCCCCAGCATTTT
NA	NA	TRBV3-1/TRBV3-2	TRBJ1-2	CASSPPWTEANYGYTF	TGTGCCAGCAGCCCACCGTGGACGGAGGCTAACTATGGCTACACCTTC
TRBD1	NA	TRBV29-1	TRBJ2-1	CSVEDWPGGPNEQFF	TGCAGCGTTGAAGATTGGCCAGGGGGTCCGAATGAGCAGTTCTTC
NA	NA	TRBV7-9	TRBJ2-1	CASSLAHPGESGNEQFF	TGTGCCAGCAGCTTAGCGCACCCAGGGGAGAGCGGCAATGAGCAGTTCTTC
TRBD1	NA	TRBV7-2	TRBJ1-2	CASSLSGGYVPGYTF	TGTGCCAGCAGCTTATCAGGGGGCTATGTCCCTGGCTACACCTTC
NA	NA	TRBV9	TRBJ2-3	CASSGLKGGEDTQYF	TGTGCCAGCAGCGGACTCAAAGGCGGGGAAGATACGCAGTATTTT
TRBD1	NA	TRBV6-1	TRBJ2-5	CASSEQGAEETQYF	TGTGCCAGCAGTGAACAGGGGGCGGAAGAGACCCAGTACTTC
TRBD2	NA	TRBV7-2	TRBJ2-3	CASSLVAGGSSLEGDTQYF	TGTGCCAGCAGCTTAGTAGCGGGGGGCTCTTCCCTAGAGGGGGATACGCAGTATTTT
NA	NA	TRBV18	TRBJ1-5	CASSLQRRGSNQPQHF	TGTGCCAGCTCACTCCAACGTCGGGGGAGCAATCAGCCCCAGCATTTT
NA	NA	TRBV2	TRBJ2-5	CASSEAGNQETQYF	TGTGCCAGCAGTGAAGCGGGCAACCAAGAGACCCAGTACTTC
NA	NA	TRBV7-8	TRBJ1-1	CASSPQADAAGGAFF	TGTGCCAGCAGCCCACAGGCCGATGCGGCGGGGGGGGCTTTCTTT
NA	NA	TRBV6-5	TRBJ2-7	CASTNGGEQYF	TGTGCCAGCACCAACGGAGGGGAGCAGTACTTC
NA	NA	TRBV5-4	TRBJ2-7	CASSVDGLSYEQYF	TGTGCCAGCAGCGTGGACGGTTTATCCTACGAGCAGTACTTC
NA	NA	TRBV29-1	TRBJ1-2	CSVEVVGYTF	TGCAGCGTTGAAGTAGTGGGCTACACCTTC
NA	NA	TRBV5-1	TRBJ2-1	CASSLEGTRSYNEQFF	TGCGCCAGCAGCTTAGAGGGGACAAGATCCTACAATGAGCAGTTCTTC
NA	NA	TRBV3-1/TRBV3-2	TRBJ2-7	CASSPHAGRAYEQYF	TGTGCCAGCAGCCCCCACGCGGGGCGAGCCTACGAGCAGTACTTC
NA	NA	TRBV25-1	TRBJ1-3	CASSELGASGNTIYF	TGTGCCAGCAGTGAACTAGGGGCATCGGGAAACACCATATATTTT